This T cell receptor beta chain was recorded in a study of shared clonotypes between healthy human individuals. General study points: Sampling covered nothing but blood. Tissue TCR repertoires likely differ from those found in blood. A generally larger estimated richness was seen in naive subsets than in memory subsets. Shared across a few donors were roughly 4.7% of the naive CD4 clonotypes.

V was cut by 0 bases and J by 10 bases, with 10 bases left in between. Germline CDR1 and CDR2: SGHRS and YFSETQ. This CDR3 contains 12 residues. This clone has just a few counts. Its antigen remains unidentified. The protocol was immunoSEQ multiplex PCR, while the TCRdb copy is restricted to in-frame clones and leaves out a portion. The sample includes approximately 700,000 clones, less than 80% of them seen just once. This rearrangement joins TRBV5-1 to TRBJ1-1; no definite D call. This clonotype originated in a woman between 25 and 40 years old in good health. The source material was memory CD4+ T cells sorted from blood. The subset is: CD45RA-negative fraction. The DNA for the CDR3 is TGCGCCAGCAGCTTGGGCAACGGACGAGCTTTCTTT. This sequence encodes CASSLGNGRAFF.